The 28 T cell receptor beta chains below were found in one sample sequenced in a study of blood T cell repertoires in COVID-19. The protocol was immunoSEQ multiplex PCR, while the TCRdb copy is restricted to in-frame clones and leaves out a portion. Counted here are hundreds of thousands of clones, more than 70% occurring once; the ten biggest clones make up just under 6.5%. Specimen: peripheral blood. All receptors derive from a woman younger than 45 with COVID-19, enrolled during active disease.

Here the CDR3 reads CASSVVHSGANVLTF. The CDR3 region has the DNA TGTGCCAGCAGCGTAGTCCACTCTGGGGCCAACGTCCTGACTTTC. V usage is TRBV9 and J usage is TRBJ2-6, with D hard to call. Germline CDR1 and CDR2: SGDLS and YYNGEE. The CDR3 consists of 15 residues. V was clipped by 0 bases and J by 0 bases, with 4 bases between them.

The V and J genes are TRBV27 and TRBJ2-7, with TRBD1 identical over 7 bases. The trim removed 5 bases at V and 4 bases at J, leaving 11 bases unmatched. CDR1 and CDR2 (germline): MNHEY, SMNVEV (reference sequence). This CDR3 comprises 15 residues. The CDR3 DNA reads TGTGCCAGCAGTCCTTGGGCAGGGACAGAATACGAGCAGTACGTC. Its protein is CASSPWAGTEYEQYV.

The chain carries TRBV28 and TRBJ2-5; D is perhaps TRBD1 (6 bases). Trimming left V 2 bases short and J 1 base short, with 14 bases between. Per germline, CDR1 MDHEN and CDR2 SYDVKM. This CDR3 contains 16 residues. The CDR3 region is CASSLNVGAVQETQYF. The DNA for the CDR3 is TGTGCCAGCAGTTTAAACGTGGGGGCAGTCCAAGAGACCCAGTACTTC. Full variable domain (rest looked up from reference TRBV28 and TRBJ2-5): DVKVTQSSRYLVKRTGEKVFLECVQDMDHENMFWYRQDPGLGLRLIYFSYDVKMKEKGDIPEGYSVSREKKERFSLILESASTNQTSMYLCASSLNVGAVQETQYFGPGTRLLVL.

J is TRBJ1-4 and V is TRBV6-1; perhaps TRBD1 as D (5 bases). V was cut by 1 base and J by 4 bases, with 16 bases left in between. The CDR3 covers 17 residues. Per germline, CDR1 MNHNS and CDR2 SASEGT. CDR3 region: CASSEVVTGRVNEKLFF. CDR3 nucleotide sequence: TGTGCCAGCAGTGAAGTAGTCACTGGCAGGGTTAATGAAAAACTGTTTTTT.

The V and J genes are TRBV2 and TRBJ2-7; D is possibly TRBD2 (6 bases). CDR3 length: 13 amino acids. Germline CDR1 and CDR2: SNHLY and FYNNEI. V gave up 8 bases and J gave up 9 bases, with 20 bases separating them. The CDR3 nucleotides are TGTGCCAGCTCAATCGACTTGAAAGCGGGGCAGTACTTC. It yields the protein CASSIDLKAGQYF.

The chain employs TRBV3-1 (or the pseudogene TRBV3-2) and TRBJ2-3; no definite D call. CDR3 length: 14 residues. The germline CDR1 and CDR2 sequences are LGHDT and YNNKEL (reference sequence). Trimming took off 1 base at V and 4 bases at J, with 9 bases between the two ends. CDR3 bases: TGTGCCAGCAGCCAAGCGCCTAACTCAGATACGCAGTATTTT. Translated, it gives CASSQAPNSDTQYF.

With regard to this clone: Other DNA sequences from this sample encode an identical CDR3 as well. The chain uses TRBV6-5 and TRBJ2-5; TRBD1 aligns across 9 bases. Trimming took 6 bases from V and 4 from J; bases not matched to a gene: 0. Germline assignment: CDR1 MNHEY and CDR2 SVGAGI. CDR3 size: 12 residues. The CDR3 spells CASRTGGETQYF. As DNA, the CDR3 is TGTGCCAGCAGGACAGGGGGAGAGACCCAGTACTTC.

The chain couples TRBV7-2 to TRBJ2-5, with a tentative D call TRBD1 (5 bases). V was pared by 2 bases and J by 2 bases, with 9 bases between. In germline, CDR1 is SGHTA, CDR2 FQGNSA. The CDR3 has 14 residues. Here the CDR3 DNA reads TGTGCCAGCAGCTTACGACAGATACAAGAGACCCAGTACTTC. Protein product: CASSLRQIQETQYF.

The rearrangement joins TRBV18 to TRBJ2-3, with D tentatively TRBD1 (5 bases). V was pared by 3 bases and J by 4 bases, with 17 bases between. Germline V gives CDR1 KGHSH, CDR2 LQKENI. The CDR3 is 16 residues long. The CDR3 is CASSPVHPRGPDTQYF. In DNA, the CDR3 is TGTGCCAGCTCACCTGTTCACCCTAGGGGCCCAGATACGCAGTATTTT.

The V gene is TRBV5-1, the J gene TRBJ1-2; 9 positions agree with TRBD1. From germline, CDR1 is SGHRS and CDR2 YFSETQ. This CDR3 is built from 12 residues. J gave up 12 bases and V 4 bases, and 7 bases lay outside the gene matches. CDR3 sequence (DNA): TGCGCCAGCAGCCCGGGACAGGGTGGTAACACCTTC. Amino acids: CASSPGQGGNTF.

J is TRBJ1-2 and V is TRBV15; 7 bases map to TRBD1. The CDR3 has 17 amino acids. Losses at the gene ends were 1 base for V and 2 bases for J; bases not matched to a gene: 10. Germline CDR1 is LNHNV and CDR2 is YYDKDF (reference sequence). CDR3 DNA: TGTGCCACCAGCAGAGCTCTTGGGACAGACCTCAACTATGGCTACACCTTC. It yields the protein CATSRALGTDLNYGYTF. The full variable domain, with the rest looked up from reference TRBV15 and TRBJ1-2, is DAMVIQNPRYQVTQFGKPVTLSCSQTLNHNVMYWYQQKSSQAPKLLFHYYDKDFNNEADTPDNFQSRRPNTSFCFLDIRSPGLGDTAMYLCATSRALGTDLNYGYTFGSGTRLTVV.

This chain joins TRBV2 and TRBJ1-1, with TRBD1 as a possible D gene (5 bases). The CDR3 is made up of 15 amino acids. CDR1 is SNHLY, CDR2 FYNNEI, per germline. The germline V and J ends were trimmed by 5 bases and 4 bases, with 17 bases remaining between them. The CDR3 spells CASSREAGGGTEAFF. As DNA, the CDR3 is TGTGCCAGCAGTCGAGAGGCGGGGGGGGGCACTGAAGCTTTCTTT.

The chain joins TRBV6-4 to TRBJ1-2; 8 bases align to TRBD1. This CDR3 spans 14 amino acids. Looked up from germline, CDR1 is MRHNA and CDR2 is SNTAGT. Trimming cost V 0 bases and J 6 bases; bases outside gene matches: 3. The CDR3 coding sequence is TGTGCCAGCAGTGACTCAAGACAGGGGCATGGCTACACCTTC. Translated: CASSDSRQGHGYTF.

As concerns this clone: One junction end does not reproduce the germline sequence, and a read error may be involved. The chain joins TRBV7-8 to TRBJ2-1; D might be TRBD1 (6 bases). This CDR3 spans 16 amino acids. Looked up from germline, CDR1 is SGHVS and CDR2 is FQNEAQ. CDR3 protein: CASSLDGRGAKSQQFF. CDR3 DNA: TGTGCCAGCAGCTTAGACGGCAGGGGAGCCAAAAGCCAGCAATTCTTC.

The chain is built from TRBV7-6 and TRBJ2-2; D unclear. The V end lost 2 bases, the J end lost 1 base, and 17 bases lay between the germline ends. The CDR3 runs to 18 residues. The germline gives CDR1 SGHVS, CDR2 FNYEAQ. CDR3 protein: CASSLYTRLFGNTGELFF. CDR3 in DNA: TGTGCCAGCAGCTTATACACCCGCCTGTTTGGGAACACCGGGGAGCTGTTTTTT.

CDR3 amino acids: CASSPGDVGYTF. The CDR3 DNA is TGTGCCAGCAGTCCAGGGGACGTTGGCTACACCTTC. The chain joins TRBV12-3 or TRBV12-4 to TRBJ1-2; possible D gene TRBD1, 6 bases. With 5 bases removed from V and 7 bases from J, the gap between germline ends came to 11 bases. There are 12 residues in the CDR3.

V usage is TRBV5-1 and J usage is TRBJ2-3; D is ambiguous. Germline-derived CDR1 and CDR2 are SGHRS and YFSETQ. The CDR3 is made up of 14 amino acids. The V and J ends lost 4 bases and 0 bases respectively, with 9 bases between them. CDR3 region: CASSMTGSTDTQYF. DNA for the CDR3: TGCGCCAGCAGCATGACTGGCAGCACAGATACGCAGTATTTT.

CDR3 protein: CASSSTTSSVGELFF. For the CDR3, the DNA is TGCGCCAGCAGTTCAACTACTTCTAGTGTCGGGGAGCTGTTTTTT. This sequence joins TRBV10-1 and TRBJ2-2; D unresolved. The CDR3 is 15 residues long. Trimming took 5 bases from V and 7 from J, leaving 17 bases between them. Germline CDR1 is WNHNN and CDR2 is SYGVQD (reference sequence).

As regards this clone: Its ends do not fully match the called genes, so a read error is possible. The V call is TRBV7-7, the J call TRBJ2-3; 9 nucleotides line up with TRBD2. This CDR3 region has 17 residues. The germline V gene encodes CDR1 SSHAT and CDR2 FNYEAQ (reference sequence). The CDR3 region is CASSLAPWRGGPDTQYF. CDR3 DNA sequence: TGTGCTAGCAGCTTAGCTCCGTGGCGGGGGGGCCCAGATACGCAGTATTTT.

The V and J genes are TRBV23-1 and TRBJ1-1, with TRBD1 identical over 7 bases. TRBV23-1 is recorded as an ORF, its role being uncertain. This CDR3 comprises 16 residues. The ends lost 1 base at V and 1 base at J; junction bases unmatched: 6. CDR3: CASSQWRGPTNTEAFF. The CDR3 coding sequence is TGCGCCAGCAGTCAATGGAGGGGGCCGACGAACACTGAAGCTTTCTTT.

The chain links TRBV19 to TRBJ2-4, with D unresolved. CDR1 LNHDA and CDR2 SQIVND come from the germline V gene (reference sequence). The CDR3 has 14 residues. Trimming took off 3 bases at V and 0 bases at J, with 6 bases between the two ends. The CDR3 region is CASSILGAKNIQYF. The DNA of the CDR3 is TGTGCCAGTAGTATCCTCGGAGCCAAAAACATTCAGTACTTC. Supplemented by reference TRBV19 and TRBJ2-4, the full variable domain reads DGGITQSPKYLFRKEGQNVTLSCEQNLNHDAMYWYRQDPGQGLRLIYYSQIVNDFQKGDIAEGYSVSREKKESFPLTVTSAQKNPTAFYLCASSILGAKNIQYFGAGTRLSVL.

The chain carries TRBV15 and TRBJ2-7; D perhaps matches TRBD1 (6 bases). Trimming removed 0 bases at V and 3 bases at J, with 18 bases between. From germline, CDR1 is LNHNV and CDR2 YYDKDF (reference sequence). The CDR3 is made up of 17 amino acids. CDR3 amino acids: CATSRDRQASVVYEQYF. The CDR3 bases are TGTGCCACCAGCAGAGATAGACAGGCCTCAGTTGTCTACGAGCAGTACTTC.

The V gene is TRBV24-1, the J gene TRBJ2-1, with 7 bases that match TRBD1. The V gene end was trimmed by 9 bases and the J gene end by 0 bases; junction bases not matched to a gene: 4. Germline CDR1 KGHDR, CDR2 SFDVKD. This CDR3 contains 14 residues. The CDR3 sequence is CATRPGGSYNEQFF. In DNA form, the CDR3 reads TGTGCCACCCGGCCAGGGGGCTCCTACAATGAGCAGTTCTTC.

This rearrangement joins TRBV11-2 to TRBJ2-2; 7 bases agree with TRBD1. The CDR3 is 17 amino acids. The germline V gene has CDR1 SGHAT and CDR2 FQNNGV. The V and J ends lost 0 bases and 4 bases, in that order; junction bases with no gene match: 8. The CDR3: CASSLDLGGVGTGELFF. CDR3 bases: TGTGCCAGCAGCTTAGATCTAGGGGGCGTTGGCACCGGGGAGCTGTTTTTT.

This chain uses TRBV19 with TRBJ2-7, with 8 bases aligning to TRBD2. The germline V gene encodes CDR1 LNHDA and CDR2 SQIVND (reference sequence). Trimming cost V 9 bases and J 1 base; bases outside gene matches: 11. The CDR3 is 15 amino acids. The CDR3 DNA follows: TGTGCCAGCCACCCAGGCCGCGGGGGGTCCTACGAGCAGTACTTC. It codes for CASHPGRGGSYEQYF.

This clone is a singleton in its sample. The rearrangement joins TRBV20-1 to TRBJ1-2; D not resolved. Trimming took 2 bases from V and 12 from J, leaving 10 bases between them. Germline loops: CDR1 DFQATT, CDR2 SNEGSKA (reference sequence). The CDR3 length is 10 residues. The CDR3 protein is CSARRGWHTF. The CDR3 bases are TGCAGTGCTAGACGGGGTTGGCACACCTTC.

V is TRBV18 and J is TRBJ1-1; no clear D gene. Between the trimmed V and J ends, which lost 11 bases and 1 base, there was a span of 11 bases. Germline lookup yields CDR1 KGHSH and CDR2 LQKENI. CDR3 length equals 12 residues. The CDR3 here is CAGSEGNTEAFF. Here the CDR3 DNA reads TGTGCCGGATCTGAGGGGAACACTGAAGCTTTCTTT.

The V call is TRBV5-5, the J call TRBJ1-6; 8 positions agree with TRBD1. Germline CDR1 reads SGHKS; CDR2 reads YYEKEE (reference sequence). The V gene end was trimmed by 0 bases and the J gene end by 10 bases; junction bases not matched to a gene: 3. The CDR3 has 14 residues. The CDR3 region is CASSLGTGRSPLHF. CDR3 in DNA: TGTGCCAGCAGCTTGGGGACAGGGAGGTCACCCCTCCACTTT.